This entry describes one T cell receptor (beta chain). The antigen it recognizes is unknown. Base quality data are lacking; no much larger clone is found one base away. This entry comes from a study of response to subunit inactivated influenza vaccine (dated by TCRdb to the late 2010s). Concerning the study at large: Deep quantitative T cell receptor repertoire profiling was used in the study to track responses to a trivalent subunit inactivated influenza vaccine.

What the authors observed across the whole study: According to the authors, only a limited number of new T cells may be recruited by each seasonal influenza vaccination.

Library preparation used RT-PCR. Data came from an Illumina HiSeq 2500. The public reads were run again by TCRdb, first through fastp at Q25 and then through MiXCR, and only productive beta chains were kept. Each entry merges the rows of one CDR3 protein and shows their most common DNA and genes. A total of 800,000 or so distinct CDR3 sequences appear in this sample, 20% to 25% of them only once. Roughly a tenth of the sample belongs to the ten largest clones. Source: PBMCs from blood, taken more than 4 days after vaccination. The TCR comes from a man aged 50 to 60 who received an inactivated influenza vaccine. Donor details come from another sample of the same person, matched by shared clones.

The CDR3 in this case is CASSLVQGWGEQFF. At the DNA level, the sequence is TGTGCCAGCAGCTTAGTACAGGGTTGGGGTGAGCAGTTCTTC. The chain was built from TRBV7-6 and TRBJ2-1; D gene: possibly TRBD1, on 6 matching bases. CDR1 and CDR2 are read off the germline V gene as SGHVS and FNYEAQ. V gives up 1 base and J gives up 9 bases, and the segment between their germline ends measures 13 bases. Taken from cysteine to phenylalanine, the CDR3 has 14 residues. CDR3 DNA is the only sequence kept; it has 42 bases, read in frame from the first base.